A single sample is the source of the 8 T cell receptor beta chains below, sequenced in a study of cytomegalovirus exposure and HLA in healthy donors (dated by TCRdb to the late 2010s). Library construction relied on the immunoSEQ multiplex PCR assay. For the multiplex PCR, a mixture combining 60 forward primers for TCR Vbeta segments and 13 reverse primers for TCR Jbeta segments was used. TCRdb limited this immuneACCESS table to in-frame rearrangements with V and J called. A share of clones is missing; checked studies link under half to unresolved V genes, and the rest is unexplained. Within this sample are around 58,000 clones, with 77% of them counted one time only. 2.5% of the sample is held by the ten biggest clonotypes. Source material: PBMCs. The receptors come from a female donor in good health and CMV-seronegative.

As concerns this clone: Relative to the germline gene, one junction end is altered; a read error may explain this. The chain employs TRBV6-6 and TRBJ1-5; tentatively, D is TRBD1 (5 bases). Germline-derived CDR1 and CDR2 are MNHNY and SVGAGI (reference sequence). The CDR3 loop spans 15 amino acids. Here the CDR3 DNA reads TGTGCCGGCAGCCAGGGTCAGATTAGCAATCAGCCCCAGCATTTT. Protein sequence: CAGSQGQISNQPQHF.

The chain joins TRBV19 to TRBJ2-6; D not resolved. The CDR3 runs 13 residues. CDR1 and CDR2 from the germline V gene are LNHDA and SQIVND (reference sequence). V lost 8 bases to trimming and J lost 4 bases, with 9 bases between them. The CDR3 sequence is CASHLVGANVLTF. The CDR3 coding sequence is TGTGCCAGTCACTTGGTGGGGGCCAACGTCCTGACTTTC. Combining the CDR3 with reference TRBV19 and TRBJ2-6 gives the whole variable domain DGGITQSPKYLFRKEGQNVTLSCEQNLNHDAMYWYRQDPGQGLRLIYYSQIVNDFQKGDIAEGYSVSREKKESFPLTVTSAQKNPTAFYLCASHLVGANVLTFGAGSRLTVL.

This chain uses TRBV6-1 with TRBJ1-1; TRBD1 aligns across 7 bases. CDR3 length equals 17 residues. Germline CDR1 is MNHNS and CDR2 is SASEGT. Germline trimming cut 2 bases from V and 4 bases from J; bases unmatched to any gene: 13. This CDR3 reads CASSEITGTAGSTEAFF. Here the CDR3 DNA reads TGTGCCAGCAGTGAAATAACGGGGACAGCCGGGTCCACTGAAGCTTTCTTT.

CDR3 sequence (DNA): TGTGCCTGGGGTGCTAACTACGAGCAGTACTTC. Residues: CAWGANYEQYF. The gene calls are TRBV30 and TRBJ2-7, with D unclear. This CDR3 has 11 amino acids. Trimming removed 5 bases from V and 3 bases from J, with 8 bases in between. Germline V lookup: CDR1 GTSNPN, CDR2 SVGIG (reference sequence).

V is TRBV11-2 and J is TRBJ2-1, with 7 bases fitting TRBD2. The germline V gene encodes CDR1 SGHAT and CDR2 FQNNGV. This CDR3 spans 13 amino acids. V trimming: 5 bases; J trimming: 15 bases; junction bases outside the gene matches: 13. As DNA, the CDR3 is TGTGCCAGCAGCCGGGACTACCCCCTGTGGGGGTTCTTC. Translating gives CASSRDYPLWGFF.

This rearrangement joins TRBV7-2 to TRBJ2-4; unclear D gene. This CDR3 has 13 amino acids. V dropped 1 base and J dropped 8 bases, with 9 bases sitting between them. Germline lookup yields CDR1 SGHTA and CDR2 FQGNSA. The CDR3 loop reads CASSLEVEHIQYF. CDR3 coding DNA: TGTGCCAGCAGCTTAGAGGTGGAGCACATTCAGTACTTC.

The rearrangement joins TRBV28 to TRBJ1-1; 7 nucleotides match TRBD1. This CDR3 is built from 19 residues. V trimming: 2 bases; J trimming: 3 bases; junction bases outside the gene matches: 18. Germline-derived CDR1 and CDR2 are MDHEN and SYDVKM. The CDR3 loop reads CASSLGVLMRGLADTEAFF. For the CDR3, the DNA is TGTGCCAGCAGTTTAGGAGTCCTAATGAGGGGGCTTGCGGACACTGAAGCTTTCTTT.

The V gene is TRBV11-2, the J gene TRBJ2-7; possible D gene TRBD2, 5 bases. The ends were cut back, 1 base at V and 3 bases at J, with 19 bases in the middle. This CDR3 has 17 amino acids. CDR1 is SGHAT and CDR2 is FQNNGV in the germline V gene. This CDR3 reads CASSLVAVRGPGYEQYF. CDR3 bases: TGTGCCAGCAGCTTAGTTGCCGTTAGAGGGCCGGGCTACGAGCAGTACTTC.